Below, 5 T cell receptor beta chains from the same sample are listed, as sequenced in a study of shared clonotypes between healthy human individuals. Assay used: immunoSEQ multiplex PCR; TCRdb lists only in-frame clones, some missing. The sample shows a few million clones, roughly 93% of them seen only once. Material for sequencing was naive CD4+ T cells from PBMCs. Subset reported: CD45RA+ positively selected. All receptors derive from a man younger than 35 in good health. Some clones in this sample may be carry-over from other donors' samples.

The chain is built from TRBV7-9 and TRBJ1-2; D is uncertain. This CDR3 is 16 amino acids long. The germline V gene has CDR1 SEHNR and CDR2 FQNEAQ (reference sequence). V shed 5 bases and J shed 1 base, with 17 bases lying between them. The CDR3 nucleotides are TGTGCCAGCAGCCCCTCAAGACAATTAAGTAACTATGGCTACACCTTC. Amino acid sequence: CASSPSRQLSNYGYTF.

The CDR3 region has the DNA TGTGCCAGCAGCCCTCGGGCTAGCGGGACCTACGAGGGGATCACAGATACGCAGTATTTT. Encoded protein: CASSPRASGTYEGITDTQYF. V usage is TRBV2 and J usage is TRBJ2-3, with 9 nucleotides matching TRBD2. The J segment lost 2 bases and the V segment lost 6 bases, leaving 21 bases of the junction unmatched. Germline CDR1 and CDR2: SNHLY and FYNNEI. The CDR3 is 20 amino acids.

This sequence joins TRBV6-1 and TRBJ1-2, with D perhaps TRBD1 (6 bases). CDR3 size: 12 residues. V was cut by 7 bases and J by 14 bases, with 20 bases left in between. Germline V gene lookup returns CDR1 MNHNS and CDR2 SASEGT. CDR3 loop: CASTERGVLTTF. CDR3 DNA sequence: TGTGCCAGCACCGAAAGGGGGGTACTAACAACCTTC.

The V call is TRBV28, the J call TRBJ1-2; 9 bases are shared with TRBD1. CDR3 size: 14 residues. In germline, CDR1 is MDHEN, CDR2 SYDVKM. After removal of 7 bases from V and 8 bases from J, the junction contained 11 bases not matched to a gene. The CDR3 sequence is CASTGTGTLGGYTF. The CDR3 DNA is TGTGCCAGCACCGGGACAGGGACCCTGGGGGGCTACACCTTC.

This chain joins TRBV5-1 and TRBJ1-3, with 9 bases identical to TRBD1. Germline loops: CDR1 SGHRS, CDR2 YFSETQ. V was pared by 4 bases and J by 2 bases, with 7 bases of the junction left unmatched. The CDR3 has 16 residues. The CDR3 loop is CASSPGTGTTGNTIYF. The CDR3 DNA follows: TGCGCCAGCAGCCCCGGGACAGGGACGACTGGAAACACCATATATTTT.